The next 13 T cell receptor beta chains were all read from a single sample in a study of cytomegalovirus exposure and HLA in healthy donors (dated by TCRdb to 2016 to 2017). Library preparation employed the immunoSEQ multiplex PCR assay. Held by TCRdb, this immuneACCESS table contains in-frame sequences only and omits some clones. Under half of the omission traces to an unresolved V gene where checked; the cause of the rest is unknown. The sample includes under 250,000 clones, with more than 75% observed a single time. The biggest ten clones account for 1.5% to 2.5% of the sample. The sample consisted of PBMCs. The receptors derive from a young woman in good health and CMV-seropositive.

The chain recombines TRBV19 with TRBJ2-1; maybe TRBD2 (6 bases). The V end lost 5 bases, the J end lost 0 bases, and 11 bases lay between the germline ends. Germline V CDR1 and CDR2: LNHDA, SQIVND (reference sequence). The CDR3 loop spans 15 amino acids. In nucleotides, the CDR3 is TGTGCCAGTAGTCCTAGCGCCAGCTCCTACAATGAGCAGTTCTTC. This translates into CASSPSASSYNEQFF. Combining the CDR3 with reference TRBV19 and TRBJ2-1 gives the whole variable domain DGGITQSPKYLFRKEGQNVTLSCEQNLNHDAMYWYRQDPGQGLRLIYYSQIVNDFQKGDIAEGYSVSREKKESFPLTVTSAQKNPTAFYLCASSPSASSYNEQFFGPGTRLTVL.

V usage is TRBV6-5 and J usage is TRBJ2-7; 9 positions agree with TRBD1. This CDR3 is built from 15 residues. Germline lookup yields CDR1 MNHEY and CDR2 SVGAGI. J gave up 3 bases and V 2 bases, and 5 bases lay outside the gene matches. CDR3 sequence reads: CASSYGDRGNYEQYF. CDR3 nucleotide sequence: TGTGCCAGCAGTTACGGTGACAGGGGGAACTACGAGCAGTACTTC.

The rearrangement links TRBV7-9 to TRBJ2-7; a weak D match, TRBD1 (6 bases). The length of the CDR3 is 13 residues. Germline-derived CDR1 and CDR2 are SEHNR and FQNEAQ (reference sequence). V dropped 5 bases and J dropped 3 bases, with 11 bases sitting between them. CDR3 region: CASSPGQIYEQYF. In DNA form, the CDR3 reads TGTGCCAGCAGCCCTGGACAGATCTACGAGCAGTACTTC.

In this sample, this clone turned up a few times. The V gene is TRBV11-2, the J gene TRBJ1-1; D is undetermined. Germline loops: CDR1 SGHAT, CDR2 FQNNGV. The CDR3 sequence is 13 residues long. Trimming pared 5 bases from V and 3 bases from J, leaving 10 bases between. DNA of the CDR3: TGTGCCAGCAGCCGTGGTATAGACACTGAAGCTTTCTTT. The encoded protein is CASSRGIDTEAFF.

This chain joins TRBV7-9 and TRBJ2-5; 9 bases are a match to TRBD2. The CDR3 contains 16 residues. Germline V gene data show CDR1 as SEHNR and CDR2 as FQNEAQ (reference sequence). J was trimmed by 4 bases and V by 0 bases; bases with no gene match: 6. The CDR3 DNA reads as TGTGCCAGCAGCTTAGCCCTAGCGGGAAGGGGAGAGACCCAGTACTTC. This encodes CASSLALAGRGETQYF. Combining the CDR3 with reference TRBV7-9 and TRBJ2-5 gives the whole variable domain DTGVSQNPRHKITKRGQNVTFRCDPISEHNRLYWYRQTLGQGPEFLTYFQNEAQLEKSRLLSDRFSAERPKGSFSTLEIQRTEQGDSAMYLCASSLALAGRGETQYFGPGTRLLVL.

The chain joins TRBV9 to TRBJ1-1; D is possibly TRBD1 (5 bases). Trimming left V 0 bases short and J 9 bases short, with 12 bases between. The CDR3 spans 13 residues. The germline CDR1 and CDR2 sequences are SGDLS and YYNGEE. Written as DNA, the CDR3 is TGTGCCAGCAGCGTAGGGACAAGCACGAAAGCTTTCTTT. Its translation is CASSVGTSTKAFF. Using reference TRBV9 and TRBJ1-1 for the parts outside the CDR3, the full variable domain is DSGVTQTPKHLITATGQRVTLRCSPRSGDLSVYWYQQSLDQGLQFLIQYYNGEERAKGNILERFSAQQFPDLHSELNLSSLELGDSALYFCASSVGTSTKAFFGQGTRLTVV.

The genes are TRBV6-6 and TRBJ1-1, with D uncertain. CDR3 length: 14 residues. Germline V gene data show CDR1 as MNHNY and CDR2 as SVGAGI (reference sequence). The V gene lost 0 bases and the J gene lost 4 bases, with 9 bases spanning the gap. CDR3 in amino acids: CASSYSKRVTEAFF. The DNA for the CDR3 is TGTGCCAGCAGTTACTCGAAAAGAGTCACTGAAGCTTTCTTT.

CDR3 sequence: CASTRGAISYEQYF. CDR3 in DNA: TGTGCCAGCACCCGCGGAGCTATCTCCTACGAGCAGTACTTC. The chain carries TRBV6-5 and TRBJ2-7; D is uncertain. The CDR3 runs to 14 residues. Germline CDR1 MNHEY, CDR2 SVGAGI. The ends were cut back, 7 bases at V and 0 bases at J, with 13 bases in the middle.

The V gene is TRBV9, the J gene TRBJ2-3; the match to TRBD1 covers 12 bases. After removal of 2 bases from V and 1 base from J, the junction contained 5 bases not matched to a gene. This CDR3 contains 17 residues. Germline V gives CDR1 SGDLS, CDR2 YYNGEE. For the CDR3, the DNA is TGTGCCAGCAGCGTGGGGACAGGGGGCTTCCGCACAGATACGCAGTATTTT. Translated: CASSVGTGGFRTDTQYF.

The CDR3 sequence is CASSLTGNTEAFF. DNA of the CDR3: TGTGCCAGCAGCCTGACAGGGAACACTGAAGCTTTCTTT. This rearrangement joins TRBV6-4 to TRBJ1-1; D may be TRBD1 (6 bases). Per the germline V gene, CDR1 is MRHNA and CDR2 is SNTAGT. Trimming took 6 bases from V and 1 from J, leaving 9 bases between them. The CDR3 has 13 residues.

CDR3 in amino acids: CASSSEVSGNTIYF. CDR3 bases: TGTGCCAGCAGCTCCGAGGTCTCTGGAAACACCATATATTTT. V gene TRBV7-8 combines with J gene TRBJ1-3; D uncertain. The germline V gene encodes CDR1 SGHVS and CDR2 FQNEAQ. The ends were cut back, 4 bases at V and 0 bases at J, with 7 bases in the middle. The CDR3 totals 14 residues.

The gene calls are TRBV19 and TRBJ2-7; D is ambiguous. The CDR3 sequence is 13 residues long. V was trimmed by 6 bases and J by 3 bases, leaving 12 bases between them. The germline gives CDR1 LNHDA, CDR2 SQIVND (reference sequence). CDR3 residues: CASSAGPDYEQYF. The CDR3, as DNA: TGTGCCAGTAGCGCAGGTCCCGACTACGAGCAGTACTTC.

The chain has TRBV27 and TRBJ1-1; perhaps TRBD1 as D (5 bases). Trimming pared 3 bases from V and 6 bases from J, leaving 11 bases between. The CDR3 sequence is 13 residues long. Germline-derived CDR1 and CDR2 are MNHEY and SMNVEV (reference sequence). The CDR3 nucleotides read TGTGCCAGCAGTTTCCAGGGTGGCCCTGAAGCTTTCTTT. The encoded protein is CASSFQGGPEAFF.